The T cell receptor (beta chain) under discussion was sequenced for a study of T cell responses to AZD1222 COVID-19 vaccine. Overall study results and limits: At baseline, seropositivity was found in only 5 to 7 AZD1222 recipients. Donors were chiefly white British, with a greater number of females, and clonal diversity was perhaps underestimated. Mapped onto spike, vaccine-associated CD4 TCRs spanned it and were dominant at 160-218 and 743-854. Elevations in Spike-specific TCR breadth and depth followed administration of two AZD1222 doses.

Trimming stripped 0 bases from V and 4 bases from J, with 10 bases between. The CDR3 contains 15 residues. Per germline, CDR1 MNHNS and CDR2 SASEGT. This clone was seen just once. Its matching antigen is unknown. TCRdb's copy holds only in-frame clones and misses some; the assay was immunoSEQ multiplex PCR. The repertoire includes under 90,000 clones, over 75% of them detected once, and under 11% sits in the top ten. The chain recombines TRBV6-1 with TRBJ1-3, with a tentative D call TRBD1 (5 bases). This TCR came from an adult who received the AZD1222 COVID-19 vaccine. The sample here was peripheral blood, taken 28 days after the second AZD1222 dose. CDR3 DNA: TGTGCCAGCAGTGAAGCGCGTGGGACCGGAAACACCATATATTTT. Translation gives CASSEARGTGNTIYF.